The 27 T cell receptor beta chains in this list originate from one sample, sequenced in a study of control samples from healthy donors and cancer patients. This table comes from immunoSEQ multiplex PCR, and its TCRdb copy is limited to in-frame clones, with some not included. The sample carries 100,000 to 150,000 clones, around 90% recorded once. Source material: blood. These receptors all come from a young man in good health.

The chain uses TRBV7-9 and TRBJ2-1, with 8 bases identical to TRBD1. Unmatched junction bases numbered 2, after V lost 4 bases and J lost 9 bases. CDR3 length: 12 residues. The germline V gene encodes CDR1 SEHNR and CDR2 FQNEAQ (reference sequence). CDR3 in DNA: TGTGCCAGCAGCTCACAGGGGGGTGAGCAGTTCTTC. Its protein product is CASSSQGGEQFF.

The chain employs TRBV5-1 and TRBJ2-2, with D hard to call. The CDR3 has 14 residues. Trimming cost V 0 bases and J 7 bases, with 10 bases left between them. Germline V CDR1 and CDR2: SGHRS, YFSETQ. The CDR3 sequence: CASSLVTTNGELFF. CDR3 DNA sequence: TGCGCCAGCAGCTTGGTTACTACAAACGGGGAGCTGTTTTTT.

This clone was recorded a few times. The rearrangement links TRBV19 to TRBJ1-1, with TRBD1 as a possible D gene (5 bases). This CDR3 spans 12 amino acids. V gave up 5 bases and J gave up 1 base, with 5 bases separating them. Looked up from germline, CDR1 is LNHDA and CDR2 is SQIVND (reference sequence). Written as DNA, the CDR3 is TGTGCCAGTAGTGACAGGAACACTGAAGCTTTCTTT. Its translation is CASSDRNTEAFF.

The chain recombines TRBV20-1 with TRBJ1-2; D is undetermined. The CDR3 length is 12 residues. Germline CDR1 and CDR2: DFQATT and SNEGSKA (reference sequence). The germline V and J ends were trimmed by 3 bases and 14 bases, with 19 bases remaining between them. This CDR3 is CSASRTEALYTF. The CDR3 DNA sequence: TGCAGTGCTAGTAGGACGGAGGCACTCTATACCTTC.

V usage is TRBV9 and J usage is TRBJ1-6; 7 bases are a match to TRBD1. Germline values: CDR1 SGDLS, CDR2 YYNGEE. The CDR3 contains 15 residues. J lost 7 bases, V lost 0 bases, and 4 bases had no gene match. The CDR3 protein is CASSVAGTDNSPLHF. The CDR3 region has the DNA TGTGCCAGCAGCGTAGCCGGGACAGACAATTCACCCCTCCACTTT.

V and J are TRBV6-5 and TRBJ2-2, with D perhaps being TRBD1 or TRBD2 (5 bases each). Germline lookup yields CDR1 MNHEY and CDR2 SVGAGI. The ends were cut back, 8 bases at V and 0 bases at J, with 10 bases in the middle. The CDR3 covers 14 residues. CDR3 DNA sequence: TGTGCCAGCGAGGGGTCCCCGAACACCGGGGAGCTGTTTTTT. Translated: CASEGSPNTGELFF.

This chain joins TRBV11-2 and TRBJ2-7, with 9 bases fitting TRBD1. Germline CDR1 is SGHAT and CDR2 is FQNNGV. This CDR3 spans 14 amino acids. V lost 3 bases and J lost 4; bases outside the gene matches: 4. The CDR3 sequence is CASSFRQGGYEQYF. The DNA for the CDR3 is TGTGCCAGCAGCTTTCGACAGGGGGGTTACGAGCAGTACTTC. Complete variable domain (other parts from reference TRBV11-2 and TRBJ2-7): EAGVAQSPRYKIIEKRQSVAFWCNPISGHATLYWYQQILGQGPKLLIQFQNNGVVDDSQLPKDRFSAERLKGVDSTLKIQPAKLEDSAVYLCASSFRQGGYEQYFGPGTRLTVT.

The rearrangement joins TRBV7-6 to TRBJ2-1, with TRBD2 identical over 9 bases. Germline-derived CDR1 and CDR2 are SGHVS and FNYEAQ. V lost 5 bases to trimming and J lost 5 bases; unmatched junction nucleotides: 13. The CDR3 consists of 17 residues. The CDR3 DNA reads as TGTGCCAGCAGCATCCCTTTTAGCGGGGGCGGGGACAATGAGCAGTTCTTC. This codes for CASSIPFSGGGDNEQFF.

The chain recombines TRBV29-1 with TRBJ1-1; no definite D call. The CDR3 length is 12 residues. Per germline, CDR1 SQVTM and CDR2 ANQGSEA. Trimming removed 6 bases at V and 3 bases at J, with 11 bases between. The CDR3 DNA sequence: TGCAGCGTCGACCAAAGGGACACTGAAGCTTTCTTT. This translates into CSVDQRDTEAFF.

The CDR3 sequence: CASRDRDYTF. CDR3 nucleotides: TGTGCCAGCCGGGACAGGGACTACACCTTC. V is TRBV19 and J is TRBJ1-2; 9 nucleotides align to TRBD1. The CDR3 has 10 amino acids. Germline CDR1 and CDR2: LNHDA and SQIVND (reference sequence). V lost 9 bases and J lost 10; bases outside the gene matches: 3.

The chain combines TRBV5-1 with TRBJ1-4, with D maybe TRBD1 (5 bases). Per the germline V gene, CDR1 is SGHRS and CDR2 is YFSETQ. V lost 4 bases and J lost 5, with 18 bases in between. The CDR3 covers 16 residues. The CDR3 loop is CASSTPSGGGNEKLFF. DNA of the CDR3: TGCGCCAGCAGCACCCCAAGTGGGGGGGGGAATGAAAAACTGTTTTTT.

The rearrangement links TRBV6-5 to TRBJ1-2, with a weak D call TRBD1 (5 bases). CDR3 length equals 14 residues. The ends were cut back, 4 bases at V and 4 bases at J, with 13 bases in the middle. CDR1 is MNHEY, CDR2 SVGAGI, per germline. The CDR3 sequence: CASSFTGAGYGYTF. The CDR3 bases are TGTGCCAGCAGTTTCACAGGTGCGGGCTATGGCTACACCTTC.

The chain recombines TRBV2 with TRBJ1-2; D is uncertain. CDR3 length: 14 residues. CDR1 and CDR2 (germline): SNHLY, FYNNEI. V was clipped by 3 bases and J by 4 bases, with 12 bases between them. The CDR3: CASSDFMGIYGYTF. The CDR3 DNA reads as TGTGCCAGCAGTGATTTTATGGGGATCTATGGCTACACCTTC.

The chain employs TRBV2 and TRBJ2-3; 8 nucleotides match TRBD1. Germline V CDR1 and CDR2: SNHLY, FYNNEI. With 7 bases clipped from V and 5 bases from J, the junction kept 8 bases outside the gene matches. This CDR3 comprises 14 residues. CDR3 loop: CASTTGQVKDTQYF. The DNA for the CDR3 is TGTGCCAGCACTACGGGACAGGTTAAAGATACGCAGTATTTT. Full variable domain (remainder filled in from reference TRBV2 and TRBJ2-3): EPEVTQTPSHQVTQMGQEVILRCVPISNHLYFYWYRQILGQKVEFLVSFYNNEISEKSEIFDDQFSVERPDGSNFTLKIRSTKLEDSAMYFCASTTGQVKDTQYFGPGTRLTVL.

In DNA, the CDR3 is TGTGCCAGCAGATACCCGGGACGCAAAAACAATGAGCAGTTCTTC. Translating it yields CASRYPGRKNNEQFF. The chain combines TRBV11-2 with TRBJ2-1; D is tentatively TRBD1 or TRBD2 (5 bases each). Between the trimmed V and J ends, which lost 6 bases and 5 bases, there was a span of 17 bases. The CDR3 sequence is 15 residues long. Per germline, CDR1 SGHAT and CDR2 FQNNGV.

This sequence joins TRBV5-4 and TRBJ2-2; 11 bases agree with TRBD1. Germline-derived CDR1 and CDR2 are SGHNT and YYREEE (reference sequence). The CDR3 is made up of 16 amino acids. The junction had 5 bases not matched to a gene; V was cut back by 0 bases and J by 7 bases. The CDR3 DNA reads as TGTGCCAGCAGCTTGGGGGACAGGGGGGACGTCGGGGAGCTGTTTTTT. Encoded protein: CASSLGDRGDVGELFF. Using reference TRBV5-4 and TRBJ2-2 for the parts outside the CDR3, the full variable domain is ETGVTQSPTHLIKTRGQQVTLRCSSQSGHNTVSWYQQALGQGPQFIFQYYREEENGRGNFPPRFSGLQFPNYSSELNVNALELDDSALYLCASSLGDRGDVGELFFGEGSRLTVL.

The chain is built from TRBV9 and TRBJ1-1; D is unresolved. The germline V and J ends were trimmed by 0 bases and 4 bases, with 13 bases remaining between them. Germline lookup yields CDR1 SGDLS and CDR2 YYNGEE. The CDR3 has 15 residues. The CDR3, as DNA: TGTGCCAGCAGCGTAGGTGGCCTCCCGGGCACTGAAGCTTTCTTT. This translates into CASSVGGLPGTEAFF.

The count of this clone is one. The chain is built from TRBV19 and TRBJ2-2, with TRBD2 matching over 9 bases. Germline CDR1 and CDR2: LNHDA and SQIVND (reference sequence). The J segment lost 6 bases and the V segment lost 2 bases, leaving 19 bases of the junction unmatched. The CDR3 spans 20 residues. CDR3 in DNA: TGTGCCAGTAGTATAAAGACCGGGACTAGCCAGTATTTTGACGCCGGGGAGCTGTTTTTT. It specifies CASSIKTGTSQYFDAGELFF.

CDR3 coding DNA: TGTGCCAGCAGCCATCCGAGGGGCAGAACGAACACTGAAGCTTTCTTT. Its translation: CASSHPRGRTNTEAFF. The J gene is TRBJ1-1, the V gene TRBV7-2; D perhaps matches TRBD1 (5 bases). Germline V gene sequence: CDR1 SGHTA, CDR2 FQGNSA. V lost 5 bases and J lost 1, with 17 bases in between. The CDR3 has 16 amino acids.

The table lists this clone with a count of one. This chain connects TRBV18 to TRBJ1-1, with D unresolved. Trimming pared 5 bases from V and 1 base from J, leaving 8 bases between. The CDR3 is 13 amino acids. Per the germline V gene, CDR1 is KGHSH and CDR2 is LQKENI. The CDR3 is CASSKTQNTEAFF. The CDR3, as DNA: TGTGCCAGCTCAAAAACACAGAACACTGAAGCTTTCTTT.

This clone occurred a few times. The gene calls are TRBV6-4 and TRBJ1-1; D gene uncertain. Germline-derived CDR1 and CDR2 are MRHNA and SNTAGT. Between the trimmed V and J ends, which lost 6 bases and 1 base, there was a span of 15 bases. There are 15 residues in the CDR3. The CDR3, as DNA: TGTGCCAGCAGCCCCTCTACGGACGGGAACACTGAAGCTTTCTTT. It codes for CASSPSTDGNTEAFF.

The rearrangement uses TRBV9 and TRBJ2-2, with 13 bases identical to TRBD2. This CDR3 has 18 residues. V shed 1 base, J shed 5 bases, and the junction held 8 bases outside the gene matches. Germline V gene sequence: CDR1 SGDLS, CDR2 YYNGEE. The CDR3 loop reads CASSVRTSGGLETGELFF. CDR3 coding DNA: TGTGCCAGCAGCGTAAGGACTAGCGGGGGCCTAGAAACCGGGGAGCTGTTTTTT.

The rearrangement uses TRBV21-1 and TRBJ2-1. TRBV21-1 is a documented pseudogene. The CDR3 spans 12 residues. CDR3: CAPSGTDNEQFF. CDR3 coding DNA: TGTGCCCCCTCGGGGACCGACAATGAGCAGTTCTTC.

This chain connects TRBV5-1 to TRBJ2-3, with 7 bases matching TRBD2. CDR3 size: 16 residues. V was pared by 0 bases and J by 5 bases, with 9 bases of the junction left unmatched. Per the germline V gene, CDR1 is SGHRS and CDR2 is YFSETQ. In nucleotides, the CDR3 is TGCGCCAGCAGCTTGGTGTCTAGCGGTCGCGGAGATACGCAGTATTTT. Protein product: CASSLVSSGRGDTQYF.

The chain combines TRBV27 with TRBJ1-4, with a weak D call TRBD1 (5 bases). CDR3 size: 16 residues. In germline, CDR1 is MNHEY, CDR2 SMNVEV (reference sequence). Trimming cost V 8 bases and J 3 bases, with 19 bases left between them. The CDR3 reads CASGKGFLGANEKLFF. CDR3 in DNA: TGTGCCAGCGGAAAGGGATTCCTAGGGGCTAATGAAAAACTGTTTTTT.

J is TRBJ2-6 and V is TRBV9; no clear D. Trimming removed 3 bases at V and 4 bases at J, with 11 bases between. This CDR3 spans 15 amino acids. The germline gives CDR1 SGDLS, CDR2 YYNGEE. CDR3 coding DNA: TGTGCCAGCAGCGGATTGTTGGGCGGGGCCAACGTCCTGACTTTC. This codes for CASSGLLGGANVLTF.

This chain links TRBV7-9 with TRBJ2-7; 9 nucleotides align to TRBD2. This CDR3 spans 16 amino acids. Per germline, CDR1 SEHNR and CDR2 FQNEAQ (reference sequence). V gave up 1 base and J gave up 2 bases; unmatched junction bases: 6. CDR3 coding DNA: TGTGCCAGCAGCTTAGGTAGCGGGGGCCATCCCTACGAGCAGTACTTC. This sequence encodes CASSLGSGGHPYEQYF.